One T cell receptor (beta chain) is described in this entry. This specimen comes from a study of blood T cell repertoires in COVID-19. In the study overall: Italy, Spain and the United States were the sources of the convalescent and acute COVID-19 samples. The cDNA or gDNA used as material had been derived from T cells, B-cell-depleted T cells, or PBMCs.

Germline CDR1 and CDR2: SGHDT and YYEEEE. V was clipped by 2 bases and J by 0 bases, with 11 bases between them. The CDR3 has 15 residues. Original data processing: Amplified reference gene primers provided the basis for estimating nucleated cell counts. The repertoire was sequenced with immunoSEQ multiplex PCR; TCRdb's copy has only in-frame clones and lacks some. The V and J calls and the clone size are those of that table, but D and trimming were determined from the DNA. Of 100,000 to 150,000 clones listed, about 80% are singletons. The chain is built from TRBV5-6 and TRBJ1-2; D is perhaps TRBD1 (6 bases). The sequenced sample consisted of peripheral blood. The origin of this receptor is a woman in her forties or fifties with acute or convalescent COVID-19. Here the CDR3 reads CASSFRWTANYGYTF. CDR3 nucleotides: TGTGCCAGCAGCTTTCGTTGGACAGCTAACTATGGCTACACCTTC.